This is a list of T cell receptor beta chains from one sample in a study of T cell repertoires in cytomegalovirus infection. Via MiXCR, TCRdb re-called the reads, giving one row per CDR3 protein. The data hold around 43,000 distinct CDR3 sequences, with approximately 22% observed a single time. Their specific antigens are unknown. The specimen sequenced was PBMCs, sequenced either directly or after in vitro stimulation (not recorded which). Source of these receptors: a human donor in good health (CMV status not recorded). Some clones in this sample may be carry-over from other donors' samples. The CDR3 runs from the conserved cysteine through the conserved F or W. The D gene is left open where the match is weak. Clone size, where shown, is once, few, many, or a class for clones that have expanded.

clone_size d_call j_call v_call cdr3_aa cdr3_nt
- TRBD1 TRBJ2-5 TRBV7-8 CASSLHQGAQETQYF TGTGCCAGCAGCCTCCATCAGGGGGCACAAGAGACCCAGTACTTC
few - TRBJ2-2 TRBV20-1 CSATSGQGNTGELFF TGCAGTGCTACTAGCGGACAGGGGAACACCGGGGAGCTGTTTTTT
medium-sized - TRBJ1-1 TRBV6-1 CASSEVLGDTEAFF TGTGCCAGCAGTGAAGTTCTGGGGGACACTGAAGCTTTCTTT
- - TRBJ1-6 TRBV7-2 CASSLAVSSYNSPLHF TGTGCCAGCAGCTTAGCCGTCAGCTCCTATAATTCACCCCTCCACTTT
few TRBD2 TRBJ2-1 TRBV29-1 CSVDQRGQFF TGCAGCGTTGATCAGCGGGGACAGTTCTTC
- - TRBJ2-5 TRBV27 CASSPLAPQYAQYF TGTGCCAGCAGTCCATTGGCCCCCCAGTACGCCCAGTACTTC
many - TRBJ2-6 TRBV7-2 CASSSKNSGANVLTF TGTGCCAGCAGCTCGAAGAACTCTGGGGCCAACGTCCTGACTTTC
- - TRBJ1-6 TRBV12-3/TRBV12-4 CASSLGLGPLHF TGTGCCAGCAGTTTAGGCTTGGGACCCCTCCACTTT
many - TRBJ2-1 TRBV6-2/TRBV6-3 CASSYQVEQFF TGTGCCAGCAGTTACCAGGTTGAGCAGTTCTTC
many TRBD2 TRBJ2-7 TRBV7-2 CASSTRTSGTYEQYF TGTGCCAGCAGCACCAGGACTAGCGGGACCTACGAGCAGTACTTC
many TRBD1 TRBJ1-1 TRBV7-2 CASSSSPGQGATEAFF TGTGCCAGCAGTTCATCTCCGGGACAGGGGGCTACAGAAGCTTTCTTT
many TRBD1 TRBJ2-7 TRBV6-1 CASSLQGAGEQYF TGTGCCAGCAGTCTACAGGGGGCGGGCGAGCAGTACTTC
- - TRBJ1-1 TRBV10-3 CAISESGGWNTEAFF TGTGCCATCAGTGAGTCCGGGGGCTGGAACACTGAAGCTTTCTTT
few - TRBJ2-7 TRBV6-6 CASSYEPDTHTYEQYF TGTGCCAGCAGTTACGAGCCAGATACGCACACCTACGAGCAGTACTTC
once - TRBJ2-2 TRBV7-2 CASRGASGELFF TGTGCCAGCAGAGGGGCATCCGGGGAGCTGTTTTTT